Described below is a single TCR beta chain sequence and its context. Its antigen is as yet unknown. TCR beta cDNA libraries included unique molecular identifiers. TCRdb passed the PCR reads through MiXCR, listing each CDR3 protein once. The repertoire has some 500,000 distinct CDR3 sequences, less than 45% of them found once; the top ten carry around 10%. These data originate in a study of post-analysis software for immune sequencing data. Broader study findings: Roughly five TRBV segments appeared more often in patients than in controls, and TRBV5-6, TRBV5-1 and TRBV20-1 were among these. Those samples that were prepared in the same batch co-clustered strongly by F measure.

Germline trimming cut 6 bases from V and 5 bases from J; bases unmatched to any gene: 13. Germline values: CDR1 MDHEN, CDR2 SYDVKM. CDR3 length: 18 residues. This clonotype was obtained from a girl between 10 and 17 years old with multiple sclerosis. The sample taken for sequencing was blood. The J gene is TRBJ2-7, the V gene TRBV28; the match to TRBD2 covers 16 bases. The CDR3 DNA is TGTGCCAGCAGCCCGAACCAGGGACTAGCGGGAGGGCGCAACGAGCAGTACTTC. Protein product: CASSPNQGLAGGRNEQYF.